The 7 T cell receptor beta chains below all came from one sample that was sequenced in a study of CD4 and CD8 cells across lung adenocarcinoma regions. Each CDR3 protein is one row after TCRdb ran MiXCR on the PCR reads. Here the sample spans roughly 4,200 distinct CDR3 sequences, 52% being singletons. The sample comprised CD4+ T cells from the center of a lung tumor. All receptors derive from a female donor with lung adenocarcinoma. The CD4 and CD8 labels of this study may be unreliable.

CDR3 protein: CASSYSGRETQYF. CDR3 in DNA: TGTGCCAGCAGTTACTCGGGCCGGGAGACCCAGTACTTC. This chain joins TRBV6-5 and TRBJ2-1; D remains unclear. The DNA end lines up better with TRBJ2-5; the J call may be wrong. The germline CDR1 and CDR2 sequences are MNHEY and SVGAGI. The CDR3 has 13 residues.

As for this clonotype: One end of the junction does not line up with germline, which may come from a read error. The chain joins TRBV6-1 to TRBJ2-3; tentative D call: TRBD2 (6 bases). The V gene's germline CDR1 is MNHNS and CDR2 SASEGT. The length of the CDR3 is 13 residues. This CDR3 reads CVSGLRGVNTQYF. DNA of the CDR3: TGTGTCAGCGGGCTGAGAGGCGTTAATACGCAGTACTTT.

The chain has TRBV11-2 and TRBJ2-1, with 14 bases lining up with TRBD2. Looked up from germline, CDR1 is SGHAT and CDR2 is FQNNGV. Germline trimming cut 0 bases from V and 0 bases from J; bases unmatched to any gene: 7. This CDR3 contains 20 residues. This CDR3 reads CASSLDPGTSGSASYNEQFF. DNA of the CDR3: TGTGCCAGCAGCTTAGACCCCGGGACTAGCGGGAGCGCCTCCTACAATGAGCAGTTCTTC.

Concerning this clonotype itself: The junction differs from germline at one of its ends, possibly a read error. The rearrangement uses TRBV10-3 and TRBJ2-3; 10 nucleotides match TRBD2. Per the germline V gene, CDR1 is ENHRY and CDR2 is SYGVKD. CDR3 length: 14 amino acids. CDR3 coding DNA: TGTGCGGCCCGACTAGCGGGTGACCAAGATACGCAGTACTTT. This encodes CAARLAGDQDTQYF.

V is TRBV6-1 and J is TRBJ2-1, with D possibly being TRBD2 (6 bases). The CDR3 has 15 amino acids. Trimming removed 3 bases at V and 0 bases at J, with 9 bases between. Germline V gene data show CDR1 as MNHNS and CDR2 as SASEGT. The CDR3 coding sequence is TGTGCCAGCAGTGATGGAGGGGACTCCTACAATGAGCAGTTCTTC. Protein product: CASSDGGDSYNEQFF.

The chain employs TRBV6-1 and TRBJ2-3; 7 positions agree with TRBD2. The CDR3 covers 15 residues. Germline assignment: CDR1 MNHNS and CDR2 SASEGT. Trimming took 0 bases from V and 0 from J; bases not matched to a gene: 0. DNA for the CDR3: TGTGCCAGCAGTGAAGCTAGCGGGAGCACAGATACGCAGTATTTT. This encodes CASSEASGSTDTQYF.

The chain recombines TRBV27 with TRBJ2-1; 11 bases align to TRBD2. The CDR3 loop spans 18 amino acids. V gave up 4 bases and J gave up 5 bases; unmatched junction bases: 13. Germline lookup yields CDR1 MNHEY and CDR2 SMNVEV (reference sequence). The CDR3 loop reads CASSSILTSGVRNNEQFF. DNA of the CDR3: TGTGCCAGCAGTTCGATACTGACTAGCGGGGTGAGAAACAATGAGCAGTTCTTC.